This record looks at one TCR beta chain sequence and its context. Other DNA sequences in this sample translate to the same CDR3. The entry originates in a study of blood T cell repertoires in COVID-19. This CDR3 region has 13 residues. Germline CDR1 reads SGHRS; CDR2 reads YFSETQ. V lost 2 bases to trimming and J lost 1 base, with 6 bases between them. Per the study methods: Quantification of nucleated cells was approximated via reference gene primer amplification. Some clones are missing from TCRdb's copy, which holds only in-frame ones; the method was immunoSEQ multiplex PCR. V, J and clone size derive from that table, while D and trimming were established from the DNA sequence. The sample holds roughly 200,000 clones; around four fifths are singletons and the top ten take roughly a tenth.

The receptor's source is a woman older than 75 with COVID-19, enrolled during active disease. The genes are TRBV5-1 and TRBJ1-1; unclear D gene. Sample: peripheral blood. CDR3 in amino acids: CASSLDSNTEAFF. DNA of the CDR3: TGCGCCAGCAGCTTAGACTCGAACACTGAAGCTTTCTTT.